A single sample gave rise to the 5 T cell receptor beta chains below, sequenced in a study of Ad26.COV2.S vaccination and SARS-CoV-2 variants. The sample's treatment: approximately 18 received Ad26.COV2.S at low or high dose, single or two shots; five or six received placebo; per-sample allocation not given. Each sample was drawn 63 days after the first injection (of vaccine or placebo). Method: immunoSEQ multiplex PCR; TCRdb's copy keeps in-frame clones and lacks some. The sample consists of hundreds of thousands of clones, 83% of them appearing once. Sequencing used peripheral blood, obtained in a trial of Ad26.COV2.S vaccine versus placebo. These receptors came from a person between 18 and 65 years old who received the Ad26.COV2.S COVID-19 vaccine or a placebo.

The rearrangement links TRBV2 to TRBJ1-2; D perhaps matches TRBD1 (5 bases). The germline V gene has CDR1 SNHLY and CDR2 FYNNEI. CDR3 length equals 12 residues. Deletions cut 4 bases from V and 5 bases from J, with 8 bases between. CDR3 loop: CASSGDLYGYTF. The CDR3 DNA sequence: TGTGCCAGCAGTGGGGACTTATATGGCTACACCTTC.

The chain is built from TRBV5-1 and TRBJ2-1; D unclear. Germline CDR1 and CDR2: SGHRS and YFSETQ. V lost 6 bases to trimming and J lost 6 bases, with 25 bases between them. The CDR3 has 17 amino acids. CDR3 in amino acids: CASTDSAGSRTPNEQFF. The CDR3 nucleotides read TGCGCCAGCACCGACTCAGCCGGGTCCCGCACCCCCAATGAGCAGTTCTTC.

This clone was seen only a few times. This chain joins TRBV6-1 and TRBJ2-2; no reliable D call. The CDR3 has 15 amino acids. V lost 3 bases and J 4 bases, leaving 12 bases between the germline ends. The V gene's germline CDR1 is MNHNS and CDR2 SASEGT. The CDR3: CASSDTRKGTGELFF. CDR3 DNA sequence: TGTGCCAGCAGTGACACCCGCAAGGGCACCGGGGAGCTGTTTTTT.

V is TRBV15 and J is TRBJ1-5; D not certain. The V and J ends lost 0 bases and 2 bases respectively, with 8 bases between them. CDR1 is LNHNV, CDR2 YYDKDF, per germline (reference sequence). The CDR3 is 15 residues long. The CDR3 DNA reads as TGTGCCACCAGCAGAGACGTGGCGGGCAATCAGCCCCAGCATTTT. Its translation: CATSRDVAGNQPQHF.

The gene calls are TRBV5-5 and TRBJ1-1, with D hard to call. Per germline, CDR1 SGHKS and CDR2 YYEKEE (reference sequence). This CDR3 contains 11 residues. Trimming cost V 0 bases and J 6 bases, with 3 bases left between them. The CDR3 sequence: CASSLVAEAFF. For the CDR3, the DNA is TGTGCCAGCAGCTTGGTCGCTGAAGCTTTCTTT.